This T cell receptor beta chain was obtained from a study of T cell responses to AZD1222 COVID-19 vaccine. General observations from the study: Sampling captured repertoires only after the peak T cell response. White British ancestry dominated among donors, who included more females, and clonal diversity was possibly underestimated. Two AZD1222 administrations were followed by greater Spike-specific TCR breadth and depth.

From germline, CDR1 is SEHNR and CDR2 FQNEAQ (reference sequence). The CDR3 length is 15 residues. Trimming left V 2 bases short and J 7 bases short, with 12 bases between. The table came from immunoSEQ multiplex PCR; TCRdb's copy has only in-frame clones and leaves some out. The sample records tens of thousands of clones, about 90% being singletons. To note about this clone: Its matching antigen is unknown.

This receptor was identified in an adult in good health. The chain couples TRBV7-9 to TRBJ1-6, with D unclear. The starting material was peripheral blood, obtained on day 0 of AZD1222 vaccination. CDR3 amino acids: CASSLSRRVNSPLHF. The CDR3 bases are TGTGCCAGCAGCTTATCACGGCGAGTAAATTCACCCCTCCACTTT.